This T cell receptor (beta chain) derives from a study of regulatory T cells in long-lasting Graves disease. Noted time point: newly diagnosed GD, antithyroid drugs for less than 3 months. Preparation of the TCR library used RNA extracted from PBMCs. The trim removed 6 bases at V and 3 bases at J, leaving 11 bases unmatched. Germline CDR1 SNHLY, CDR2 FYNNEI. The CDR3 is 15 residues long. This clonotype came up many times. Its antigen remains unknown. Arm-PCR of CDR3 regions and iRepertoire HTBI primers were the basis on which TCR beta libraries were built. Source study methods: Analysis of the samples identified 50 to 70 TRBV and more than eleven TRBJ segments. In TCRdb, the multiplex PCR reads were re-called with MiXCR into one record per CDR3 protein. TCRdb's processing, not the authors' own work, is the source of the V and J calls. This repertoire shows over 400,000 distinct CDR3 sequences, 14% found once; its top ten account for approximately 15%.

Findings of the study overall: TRBV28, TRBJ1-2 and TRBJ2-5 emerged as the favored segments in persistent disease. The study found lower TCR diversity in persistent Graves' patients than in newly diagnosed ones.

Separately, the same data were catalogued under a study of T cells in Graves' hyperthyroidism and ophthalmopathy.

The source material was peripheral blood mononuclear cells (PBMCs), sampled at new diagnosis, from a patient treated with antithyroid drugs. This TCR was sampled from a woman aged 45-59 years with Graves disease. The rearrangement uses TRBV2 and TRBJ2-7; 7 nucleotides match TRBD1. The chain's CDR3 is CASREKQGTNYEQYF. CDR3 sequence (DNA): TGTGCCAGCAGGGAAAAACAGGGGACAAACTACGAGCAGTACTTC.